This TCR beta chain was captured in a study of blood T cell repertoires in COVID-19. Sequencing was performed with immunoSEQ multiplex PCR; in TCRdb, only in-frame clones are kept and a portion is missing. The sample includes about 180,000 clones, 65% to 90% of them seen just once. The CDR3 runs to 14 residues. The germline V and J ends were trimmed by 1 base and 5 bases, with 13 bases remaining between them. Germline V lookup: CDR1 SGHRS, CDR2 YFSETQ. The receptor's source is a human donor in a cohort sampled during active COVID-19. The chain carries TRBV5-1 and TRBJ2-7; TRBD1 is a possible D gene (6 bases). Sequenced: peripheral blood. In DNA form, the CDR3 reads TGCGCCAGCAGCTTGACCCGGCCAGGGGACGAGCAGTACTTC. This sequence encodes CASSLTRPGDEQYF.